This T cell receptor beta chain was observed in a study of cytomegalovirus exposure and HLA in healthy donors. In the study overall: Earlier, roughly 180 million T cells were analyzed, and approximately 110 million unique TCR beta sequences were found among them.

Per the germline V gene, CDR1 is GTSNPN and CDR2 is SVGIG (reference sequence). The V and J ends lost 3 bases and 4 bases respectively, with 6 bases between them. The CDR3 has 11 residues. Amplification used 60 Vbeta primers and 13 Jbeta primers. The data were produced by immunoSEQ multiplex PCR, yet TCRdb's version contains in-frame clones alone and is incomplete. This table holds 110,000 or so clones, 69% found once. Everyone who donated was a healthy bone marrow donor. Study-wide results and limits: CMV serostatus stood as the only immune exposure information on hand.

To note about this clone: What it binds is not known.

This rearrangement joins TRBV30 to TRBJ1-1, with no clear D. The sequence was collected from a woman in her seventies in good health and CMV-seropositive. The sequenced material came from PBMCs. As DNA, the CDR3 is TGTGCCTGGAGCCCGGTCACTGAAGCTTTCTTT. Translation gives CAWSPVTEAFF. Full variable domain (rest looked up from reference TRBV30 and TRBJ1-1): SQTIHQWPATLVQPVGSPLSLECTVEGTSNPNLYWYRQAAGRGLQLLFYSVGIGQISSEVPQNLSASRPQDRQFILSSKKLLLSDSGFYLCAWSPVTEAFFGQGTRLTVV.